A single sample is the source of the 22 T cell receptor beta chains below, sequenced in a study of graft-versus-host responses after intestinal transplantation. These receptors have no known antigen. Sequenced by immunoSEQ multiplex PCR; TCRdb stores in-frame clones only, minus some. The sample has roughly 100,000 clones, roughly 90% seen once. The material sequenced was unstimulated CD8+ T cells sorted from spleen or lymph node cells, taken before transplant. The receptors stem from a human donor who was the organ donor for an intestinal transplant.

The V call is TRBV7-8, the J call TRBJ2-7; 10 bases match TRBD1. The CDR3 contains 16 residues. Per the germline V gene, CDR1 is SGHVS and CDR2 is FQNEAQ. Trimming took 0 bases from V and 5 from J; bases not matched to a gene: 7. The CDR3 loop reads CASSLATGTGVDEQYF. CDR3 DNA: TGTGCCAGCAGCTTAGCAACCGGGACAGGGGTCGACGAGCAGTACTTC.

The genes are TRBV9 and TRBJ2-2; 11 bases agree with TRBD2. CDR3 length: 19 residues. The V and J ends lost 0 bases and 1 base, in that order; junction bases with no gene match: 8. Germline CDR1 reads SGDLS; CDR2 reads YYNGEE. The CDR3 sequence is CASSVEGGTSGMNTGELFF. Written as DNA, the CDR3 is TGTGCCAGCAGCGTAGAGGGCGGGACTAGCGGTATGAACACCGGGGAGCTGTTTTTT.

CDR3 loop: CASSLATDYREETQYF. CDR3 DNA: TGCGCCAGCAGCTTGGCAACCGACTACCGAGAAGAGACCCAGTACTTC. The chain combines TRBV5-1 with TRBJ2-5, with a possible D match to TRBD2 (5 bases). The CDR3 loop spans 16 amino acids. The germline CDR1 and CDR2 sequences are SGHRS and YFSETQ. With 0 bases removed from V and 3 bases from J, the gap between germline ends came to 15 bases.

The gene calls are TRBV11-3 and TRBJ1-1, with 8 bases that match TRBD1. CDR3 size: 15 residues. Germline CDR1 is SGHNT and CDR2 is YENEEA. V lost 4 bases and J lost 0; bases outside the gene matches: 4. In DNA form, the CDR3 reads TGTGCCAGCAGCTCTACAGGGGGGATGAACACTGAAGCTTTCTTT. Its protein product is CASSSTGGMNTEAFF.

The chain carries TRBV4-2 and TRBJ1-1; the D gene is possibly TRBD1 (6 bases). Germline V gene sequence: CDR1 LGHNA, CDR2 YNFKEQ. Trimming removed 1 base from V and 0 bases from J, with 9 bases in between. The length of the CDR3 is 15 residues. CDR3 nucleotides: TGTGCCAGCAGCCAAGGAGGGGGATTGAACACTGAAGCTTTCTTT. Encoded protein: CASSQGGGLNTEAFF.

The rearrangement joins TRBV25-1 to TRBJ1-1; 11 bases match TRBD1. The CDR3 is made up of 16 amino acids. The trim removed 2 bases at V and 5 bases at J, leaving 7 bases unmatched. Germline V CDR1 and CDR2: MGHDK, SYGVNS. Written as DNA, the CDR3 is TGTGCCAGCAGTGAAGACCCGGACAGGGGGCAAACTGAAGCTTTCTTT. Its protein is CASSEDPDRGQTEAFF. The entire variable domain, with the rest obtained from reference TRBV25-1 and TRBJ1-1, is as follows: EADIYQTPRYLVIGTGKKITLECSQTMGHDKMYWYQQDPGMELHLIHYSYGVNSTEKGDLSSESTVSRIRTEHFPLTLESARPSHTSQYLCASSEDPDRGQTEAFFGQGTRLTVV.

This rearrangement joins TRBV25-1 to TRBJ2-7; 9 bases map to TRBD2. The CDR3 consists of 14 residues. Germline assignment: CDR1 MGHDK and CDR2 SYGVNS. Unmatched junction bases numbered 3, after V lost 3 bases and J lost 3 bases. CDR3 sequence (DNA): TGTGCCAGCAGTGAGAGACTAGCGGTCTACGAGCAGTACTTC. This translates into CASSERLAVYEQYF.

This rearrangement joins TRBV7-9 to TRBJ1-1, with 8 bases that match TRBD1. This CDR3 spans 13 amino acids. Germline V gives CDR1 SEHNR, CDR2 FQNEAQ (reference sequence). After removal of 1 base from V and 6 bases from J, the junction contained 1 base not matched to a gene. Here the CDR3 reads CASSLGRGPEAFF. The CDR3 nucleotides read TGTGCCAGCAGCTTAGGCAGGGGGCCTGAAGCTTTCTTT.

The chain is built from TRBV5-1 and TRBJ1-1; D remains unclear. The CDR3 sequence is 14 residues long. Germline V gene lookup returns CDR1 SGHRS and CDR2 YFSETQ. V was pared by 0 bases and J by 1 base, with 7 bases between. The CDR3 DNA reads as TGCGCCAGCAGCTTGGGACATACGAACACTGAAGCTTTCTTT. This encodes CASSLGHTNTEAFF.

In this sample, this clone turned up a few times. This rearrangement joins TRBV4-1 to TRBJ1-2; maybe TRBD1 (6 bases). V lost 3 bases and J 3 bases, leaving 8 bases between the germline ends. CDR1 is MGHRA, CDR2 YSYEKL, per germline. The CDR3 totals 13 residues. CDR3 coding DNA: TGCGCCAGCAGCCAGGCAGGGGACTATGGCTACACCTTC. Translating gives CASSQAGDYGYTF.

V usage is TRBV6-5 and J usage is TRBJ2-3; TRBD2 matches 7 bases. V dropped 8 bases and J dropped 4; count of bases not matched to a gene: 6. Per the germline V gene, CDR1 is MNHEY and CDR2 is SVGAGI. This CDR3 comprises 13 residues. This chain's CDR3 is CASGGGLADTQYF. The CDR3 DNA is TGTGCCAGCGGGGGGGGGTTGGCAGATACGCAGTATTTT.

The genes are TRBV13 and TRBJ1-5; D unclear. The CDR3 contains 14 residues. Trimming stripped 6 bases from V and 2 bases from J, with 11 bases between. The germline V gene has CDR1 PRHDT and CDR2 FYEKMQ (reference sequence). The CDR3 protein is CASSVGVGNQPQHF. CDR3 in DNA: TGTGCCAGCAGTGTGGGAGTGGGCAATCAGCCCCAGCATTTT.

The chain has TRBV7-3 and TRBJ2-2; 8 bases align to TRBD1. CDR1 is SGHTA and CDR2 is FQGTGA in the germline V gene. J lost 5 bases, V lost 1 base, and 9 bases had no gene match. The CDR3 totals 17 residues. CDR3 region: CASSLNTDRVLTGELFF. DNA for the CDR3: TGTGCCAGCAGCTTAAATACGGACAGGGTGTTAACCGGGGAGCTGTTTTTT.

The chain links TRBV27 to TRBJ1-2, with no clear D. There are 16 residues in the CDR3. V was pared by 0 bases and J by 1 base, with 12 bases between. CDR1 MNHEY and CDR2 SMNVEV come from the germline V gene (reference sequence). CDR3 sequence reads: CASSLSPESINYGYTF. The CDR3 nucleotides read TGTGCCAGCAGTTTATCGCCAGAATCCATTAACTATGGCTACACCTTC.

The CDR3 DNA reads TGCGCCAGCAGCGACGGGACTAGCGGGAACCTTGGCAATGAGCAGTTCTTC. This encodes CASSDGTSGNLGNEQFF. This chain joins TRBV5-1 and TRBJ2-1; 13 bases match TRBD2. Germline V gives CDR1 SGHRS, CDR2 YFSETQ. V shed 4 bases, J shed 6 bases, and the junction held 10 bases outside the gene matches. The CDR3 runs 17 residues.

This clone has just one count. The gene calls are TRBV12-5 and TRBJ1-2; D gene uncertain. The CDR3 consists of 12 residues. The V gene lost 2 bases and the J gene lost 6 bases, with 7 bases spanning the gap. Germline values: CDR1 LGHNT, CDR2 FRNRAP. The chain's CDR3 is CASGLPFDGYTF. DNA for the CDR3: TGTGCTAGTGGTTTGCCCTTTGATGGCTACACCTTC.

This clone showed up just once. V usage is TRBV7-9 and J usage is TRBJ1-1; 8 bases match TRBD1. The CDR3 sequence is 14 residues long. Unmatched junction bases numbered 4, after V lost 6 bases and J lost 1 base. CDR1 is SEHNR and CDR2 is FQNEAQ in the germline V gene (reference sequence). The CDR3 coding sequence is TGTGCCAGCAGGACAGGGGCGCCGAACACTGAAGCTTTCTTT. Residues: CASRTGAPNTEAFF.

The genes are TRBV2 and TRBJ2-7; TRBD1 matches 9 bases. The CDR3 extends over 14 amino acids. The V gene end was trimmed by 3 bases and the J gene end by 2 bases; junction bases not matched to a gene: 2. Germline CDR1 reads SNHLY; CDR2 reads FYNNEI. CDR3 DNA: TGTGCCAGCAGTGATGGGGACAGGGCCTACGAGCAGTACTTC. Residues: CASSDGDRAYEQYF.

The chain recombines TRBV9 with TRBJ2-2, with D tentatively TRBD2 (7 bases). V was clipped by 3 bases and J by 7 bases, with 34 bases between them. CDR3 length equals 21 residues. Germline CDR1 and CDR2: SGDLS and YYNGEE. CDR3 nucleotide sequence: TGTGCCAGCAGCGCCCGGCCCGGGGTGCGGGGGCCCCCATCGGTAGGCGGGGAGCTGTTTTTT. Residues: CASSARPGVRGPPSVGGELFF.

This chain uses TRBV30 with TRBJ2-7; TRBD2 matches 8 bases. CDR1 and CDR2 (germline): GTSNPN, SVGIG (reference sequence). The CDR3 runs 16 residues. J was trimmed by 4 bases and V by 3 bases; bases with no gene match: 14. CDR3 amino acids: CAWSTAGSGVLYEQYF. CDR3 nucleotide sequence: TGTGCCTGGAGCACGGCGGGTAGCGGGGTACTTTACGAGCAGTACTTC.

The V gene is TRBV9, the J gene TRBJ2-7; 14 nucleotides align to TRBD2. The CDR3 spans 15 residues. V shed 6 bases and J 4 bases; nucleotides not matched to a gene: 6. The germline CDR1 and CDR2 sequences are SGDLS and YYNGEE. For the CDR3, the DNA is TGTGCCAGCAACGCAGGGACTAGCGGGAGTTACGAGCAGTACTTC. Translating it yields CASNAGTSGSYEQYF.

J is TRBJ1-6 and V is TRBV18; TRBD1 matches at 7 bases. V shed 3 bases and J 5 bases; nucleotides not matched to a gene: 7. The CDR3 is 16 amino acids. Germline values: CDR1 KGHSH, CDR2 LQKENI. The CDR3 spells CASSPTIGQDNSPLHF. The CDR3 nucleotides are TGTGCCAGCTCACCGACGATAGGACAGGATAATTCACCCCTCCACTTT.